The following is a T cell receptor (beta chain) sequence with its context. The sample is drawn from a study of patients and donors after allogeneic stem cell transplantation. TCRdb analysed the RT-PCR reads with MiXCR anew, one entry per CDR3 protein. The sample contains about 230,000 distinct CDR3 sequences, 11% to 15% of which appear only once. V lost 0 bases and J lost 4, with 7 bases in between. The CDR3 spans 14 residues. The germline V gene encodes CDR1 LGHNA and CDR2 YNFKEQ. This clonotype originated in a human donor who was either an allogeneic HSCT recipient or a stem cell or donor lymphocyte infusion donor (not recorded which). It is not recorded whose cells these are; they may come from a transplant donor. Material: blood, either unsorted or a sorted T cell fraction (not recorded which). The chain uses TRBV4-2 and TRBJ1-5, with D hard to call. As DNA, the CDR3 is TGTGCCAGCAGCCAAGATTTTAAAAATCAGCCCCAGCATTTT. It encodes CASSQDFKNQPQHF.